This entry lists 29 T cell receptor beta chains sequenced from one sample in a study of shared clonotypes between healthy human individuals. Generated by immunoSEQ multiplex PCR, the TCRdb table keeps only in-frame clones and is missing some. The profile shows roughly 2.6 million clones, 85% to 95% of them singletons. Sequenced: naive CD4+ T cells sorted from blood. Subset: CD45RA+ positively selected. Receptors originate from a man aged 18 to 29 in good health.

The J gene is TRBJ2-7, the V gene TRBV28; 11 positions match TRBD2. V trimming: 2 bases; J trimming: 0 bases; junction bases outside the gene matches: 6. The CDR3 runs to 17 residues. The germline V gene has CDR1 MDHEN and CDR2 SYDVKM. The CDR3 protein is CASSLPSGGSSSYEQYF. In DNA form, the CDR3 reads TGTGCCAGCAGTTTACCTAGCGGGGGGTCCAGCTCCTACGAGCAGTACTTC.

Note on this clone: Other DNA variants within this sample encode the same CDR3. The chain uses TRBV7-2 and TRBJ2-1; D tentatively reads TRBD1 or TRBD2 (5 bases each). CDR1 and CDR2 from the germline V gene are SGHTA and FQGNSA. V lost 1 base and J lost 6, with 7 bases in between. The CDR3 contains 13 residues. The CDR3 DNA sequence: TGTGCCAGCAGCTTAGGAGGGGTCAATGAGCAGTTCTTC. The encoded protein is CASSLGGVNEQFF.

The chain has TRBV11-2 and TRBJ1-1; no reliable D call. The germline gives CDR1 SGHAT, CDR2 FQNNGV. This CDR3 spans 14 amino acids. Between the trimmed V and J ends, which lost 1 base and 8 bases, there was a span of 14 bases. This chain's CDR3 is CASSLVEFGREAFF. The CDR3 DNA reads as TGTGCCAGCAGCTTAGTAGAGTTCGGACGGGAAGCTTTCTTT.

CDR3 DNA sequence: TGCGCCAGCAGCCAAGAACAGGGGAGGGAGACCCAGTACTTC. It yields the protein CASSQEQGRETQYF. The chain uses TRBV4-1 and TRBJ2-5; TRBD1 might be the D (7 bases). The V end lost 0 bases, the J end lost 5 bases, and 10 bases lay between the germline ends. Per the germline V gene, CDR1 is MGHRA and CDR2 is YSYEKL. The CDR3 consists of 14 residues.

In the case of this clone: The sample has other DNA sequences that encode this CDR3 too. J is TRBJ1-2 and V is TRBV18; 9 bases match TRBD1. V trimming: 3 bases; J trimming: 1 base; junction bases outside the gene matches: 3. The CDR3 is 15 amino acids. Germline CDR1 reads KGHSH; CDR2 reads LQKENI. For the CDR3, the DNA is TGTGCCAGCTCACCGAGGACAGGGGATAACTATGGCTACACCTTC. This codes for CASSPRTGDNYGYTF.

The CDR3 protein is CASSWEGIYNSPLHF. CDR3 coding DNA: TGTGCCAGCAGTTGGGAGGGCATCTATAATTCACCCCTCCACTTT. The genes are TRBV27 and TRBJ1-6; D is ambiguous. The CDR3 is 15 amino acids. Germline V gene sequence: CDR1 MNHEY, CDR2 SMNVEV (reference sequence). Trimming shortened V by 4 bases and J by 3 bases, and 10 bases separated the two germline ends.

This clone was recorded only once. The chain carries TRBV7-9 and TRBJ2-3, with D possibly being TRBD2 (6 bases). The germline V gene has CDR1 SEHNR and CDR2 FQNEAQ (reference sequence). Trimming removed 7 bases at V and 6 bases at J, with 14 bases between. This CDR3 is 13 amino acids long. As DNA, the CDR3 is TGTGCCAGCAACGGGGGTGAATTTGATACGCAGTATTTT. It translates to CASNGGEFDTQYF.

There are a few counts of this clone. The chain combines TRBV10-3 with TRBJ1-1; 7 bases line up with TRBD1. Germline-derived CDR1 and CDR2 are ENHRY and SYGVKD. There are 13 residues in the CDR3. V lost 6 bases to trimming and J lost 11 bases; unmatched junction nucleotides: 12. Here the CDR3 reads CAIRTDIQGYAFF. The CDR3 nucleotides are TGTGCCATCAGAACCGATATACAGGGGTATGCTTTCTTT.

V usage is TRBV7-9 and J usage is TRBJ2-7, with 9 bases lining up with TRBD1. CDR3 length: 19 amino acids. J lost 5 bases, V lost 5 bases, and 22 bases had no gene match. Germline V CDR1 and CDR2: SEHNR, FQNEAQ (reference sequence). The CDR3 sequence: CASSPQTFSLDRGRDEQYF. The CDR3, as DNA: TGTGCCAGCAGCCCACAAACCTTCAGTCTGGACAGGGGACGGGACGAGCAGTACTTC. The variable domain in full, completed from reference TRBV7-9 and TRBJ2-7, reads DTGVSQNPRHKITKRGQNVTFRCDPISEHNRLYWYRQTLGQGPEFLTYFQNEAQLEKSRLLSDRFSAERPKGSFSTLEIQRTEQGDSAMYLCASSPQTFSLDRGRDEQYFGPGTRLTVT.

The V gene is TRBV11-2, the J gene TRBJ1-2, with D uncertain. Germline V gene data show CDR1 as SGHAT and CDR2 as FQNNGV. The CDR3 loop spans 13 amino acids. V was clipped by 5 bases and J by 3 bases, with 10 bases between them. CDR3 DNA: TGTGCCAGCAGCCCCCAGGCTGACTATGGCTACACCTTC. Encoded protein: CASSPQADYGYTF.

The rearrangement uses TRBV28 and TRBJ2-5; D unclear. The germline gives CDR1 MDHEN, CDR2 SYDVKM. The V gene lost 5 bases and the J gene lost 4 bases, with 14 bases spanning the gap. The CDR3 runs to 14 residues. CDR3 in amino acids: CASSTRPFTETQYF. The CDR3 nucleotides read TGTGCCAGCAGTACCCGACCGTTTACAGAGACCCAGTACTTC.

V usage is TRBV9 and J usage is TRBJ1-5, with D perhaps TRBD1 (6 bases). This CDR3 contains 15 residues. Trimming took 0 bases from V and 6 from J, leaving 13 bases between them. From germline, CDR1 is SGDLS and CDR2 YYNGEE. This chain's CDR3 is CASSVDPQGTQPQHF. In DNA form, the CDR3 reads TGTGCCAGCAGCGTAGACCCTCAGGGGACTCAGCCCCAGCATTTT.

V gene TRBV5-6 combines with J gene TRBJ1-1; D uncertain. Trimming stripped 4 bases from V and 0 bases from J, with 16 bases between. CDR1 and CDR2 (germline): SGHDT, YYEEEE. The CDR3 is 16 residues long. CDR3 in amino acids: CASSPWGGGLNTEAFF. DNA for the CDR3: TGTGCCAGCAGCCCGTGGGGTGGAGGTTTGAACACTGAAGCTTTCTTT.

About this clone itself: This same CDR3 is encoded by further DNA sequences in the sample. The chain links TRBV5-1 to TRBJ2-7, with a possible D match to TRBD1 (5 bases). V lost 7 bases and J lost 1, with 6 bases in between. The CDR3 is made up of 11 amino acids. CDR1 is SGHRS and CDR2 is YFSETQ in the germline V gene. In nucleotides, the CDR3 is TGCGCCAGCCAGGGATCCTACGAGCAGTACTTC. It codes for CASQGSYEQYF.

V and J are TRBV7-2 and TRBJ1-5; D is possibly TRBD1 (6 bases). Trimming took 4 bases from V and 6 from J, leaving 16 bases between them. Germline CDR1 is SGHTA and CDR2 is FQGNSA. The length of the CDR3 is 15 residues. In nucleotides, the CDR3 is TGTGCCAGCAGCTGGACAGTTGGATCGGGTCAGCCCCAGCATTTT. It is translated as CASSWTVGSGQPQHF.

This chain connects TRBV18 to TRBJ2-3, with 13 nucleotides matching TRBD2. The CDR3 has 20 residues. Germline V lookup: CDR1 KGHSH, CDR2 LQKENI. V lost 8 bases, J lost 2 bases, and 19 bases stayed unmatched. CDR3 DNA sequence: TGTGCCAGCACTCGCGTGACAGTTGCCGGGACTAGCGGGAACACAGATACGCAGTATTTT. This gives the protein CASTRVTVAGTSGNTDTQYF.

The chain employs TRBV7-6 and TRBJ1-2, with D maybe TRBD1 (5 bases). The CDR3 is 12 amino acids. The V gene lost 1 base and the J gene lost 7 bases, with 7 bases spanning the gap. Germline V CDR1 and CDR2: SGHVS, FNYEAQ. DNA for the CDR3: TGTGCCAGCAGCTTAGGTGGGGGTGGCTACACCTTC. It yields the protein CASSLGGGGYTF.

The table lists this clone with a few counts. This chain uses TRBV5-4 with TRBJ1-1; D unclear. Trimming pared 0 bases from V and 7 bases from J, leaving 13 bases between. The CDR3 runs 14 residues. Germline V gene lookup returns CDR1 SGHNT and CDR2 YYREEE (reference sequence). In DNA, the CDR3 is TGTGCCAGCAGCTTGGAGGGCCAGTCCAGTGAAGCTTTCTTT. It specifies CASSLEGQSSEAFF. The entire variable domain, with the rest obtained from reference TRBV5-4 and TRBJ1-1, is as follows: ETGVTQSPTHLIKTRGQQVTLRCSSQSGHNTVSWYQQALGQGPQFIFQYYREEENGRGNFPPRFSGLQFPNYSSELNVNALELDDSALYLCASSLEGQSSEAFFGQGTRLTVV.

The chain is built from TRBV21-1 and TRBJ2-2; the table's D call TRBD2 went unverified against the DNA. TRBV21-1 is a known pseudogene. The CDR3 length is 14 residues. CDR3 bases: TGTGCCAGCAGCCCTAGCGGGGGTACCGGGGAGCTGTTTTTT. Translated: CASSPSGGTGELFF.

The CDR3 sequence is CASSGLAGTSNTGELFF. CDR3 bases: TGTGCCAGCAGTGGACTAGCGGGGACTTCGAACACCGGGGAGCTGTTTTTT. The chain recombines TRBV6-1 with TRBJ2-2; 11 bases line up with TRBD2. The CDR3 extends over 17 amino acids. Germline assignment: CDR1 MNHNS and CDR2 SASEGT. Trimming at V came to 4 bases and at J to 0 bases, leaving 4 bases not matched to a gene.

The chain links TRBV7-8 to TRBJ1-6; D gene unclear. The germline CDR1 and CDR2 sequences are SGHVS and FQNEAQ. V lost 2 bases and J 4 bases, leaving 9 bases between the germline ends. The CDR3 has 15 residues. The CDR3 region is CASSLNDRYNSPLHF. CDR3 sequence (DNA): TGTGCCAGCAGCTTAAATGATAGGTATAATTCACCCCTCCACTTT.

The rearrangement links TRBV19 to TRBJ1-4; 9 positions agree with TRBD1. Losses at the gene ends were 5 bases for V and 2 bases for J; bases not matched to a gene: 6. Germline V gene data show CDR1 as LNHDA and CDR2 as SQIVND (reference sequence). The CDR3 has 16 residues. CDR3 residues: CASSQQGARTNEKLFF. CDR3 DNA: TGTGCCAGTAGTCAACAGGGGGCGCGGACTAATGAAAAACTGTTTTTT.

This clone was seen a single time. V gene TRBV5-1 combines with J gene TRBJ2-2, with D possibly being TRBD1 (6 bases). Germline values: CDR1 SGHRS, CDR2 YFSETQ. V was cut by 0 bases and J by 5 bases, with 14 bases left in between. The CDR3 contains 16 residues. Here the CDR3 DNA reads TGCGCCAGCAGCTTGGAGGATAACAGGGCGACCGGGGAGCTGTTTTTT. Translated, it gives CASSLEDNRATGELFF. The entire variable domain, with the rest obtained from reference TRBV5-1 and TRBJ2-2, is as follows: KAGVTQTPRYLIKTRGQQVTLSCSPISGHRSVSWYQQTPGQGLQFLFEYFSETQRNKGNFPGRFSGRQFSNSRSEMNVSTLELGDSALYLCASSLEDNRATGELFFGEGSRLTVL.

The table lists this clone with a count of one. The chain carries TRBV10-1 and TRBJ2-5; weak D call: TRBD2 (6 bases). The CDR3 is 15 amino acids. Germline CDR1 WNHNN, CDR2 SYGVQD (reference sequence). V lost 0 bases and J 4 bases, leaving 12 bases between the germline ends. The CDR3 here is CASSESLTRGETQYF. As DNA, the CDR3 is TGCGCCAGCAGTGAGTCGCTGACTAGGGGAGAGACCCAGTACTTC.

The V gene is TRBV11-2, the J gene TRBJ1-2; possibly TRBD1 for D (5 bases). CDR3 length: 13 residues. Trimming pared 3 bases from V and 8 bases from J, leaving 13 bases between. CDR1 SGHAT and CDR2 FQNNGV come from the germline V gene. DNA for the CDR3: TGTGCCAGCAGCTTGCAGGGTGTGGAGGGCTACACCTTC. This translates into CASSLQGVEGYTF.

CDR3 sequence (DNA): TGCGCCAGCAGCCAGGGACAGGGGGTTGAAAAACTGTTTTTT. The encoded protein is CASSQGQGVEKLFF. The chain combines TRBV5-1 with TRBJ1-4; 11 bases map to TRBD1. The germline V gene has CDR1 SGHRS and CDR2 YFSETQ. This CDR3 is built from 14 residues. V was pared by 4 bases and J by 7 bases, with 3 bases of the junction left unmatched.

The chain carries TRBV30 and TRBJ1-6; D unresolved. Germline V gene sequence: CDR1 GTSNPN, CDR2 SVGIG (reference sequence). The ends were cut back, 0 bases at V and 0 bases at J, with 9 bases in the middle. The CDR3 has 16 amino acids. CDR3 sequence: CAWSVNTGSYNSPLHF. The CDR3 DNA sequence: TGTGCCTGGAGTGTAAATACCGGCTCCTATAATTCACCCCTCCACTTT.

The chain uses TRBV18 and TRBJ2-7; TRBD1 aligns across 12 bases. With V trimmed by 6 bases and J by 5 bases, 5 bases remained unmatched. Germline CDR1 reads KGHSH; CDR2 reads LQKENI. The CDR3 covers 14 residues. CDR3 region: CASSAGTGGHEQYF. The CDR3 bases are TGTGCCAGCTCGGCCGGGACAGGGGGCCACGAGCAGTACTTC.

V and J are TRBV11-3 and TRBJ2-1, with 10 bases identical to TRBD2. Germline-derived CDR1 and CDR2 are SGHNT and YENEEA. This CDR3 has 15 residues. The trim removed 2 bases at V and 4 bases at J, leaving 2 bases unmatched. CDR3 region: CASSLFSGGYNEQFF. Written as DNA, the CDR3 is TGTGCCAGCAGCTTATTTAGCGGGGGGTACAATGAGCAGTTCTTC.